Listed here are 5 T cell receptor beta chains from one sample, sequenced in a study of STAT3 mutations in large granular lymphocyte leukemia. Study conclusions and caveats: Every T-LGLL patient had at least one immunodominant TCRbeta clonotype.

This table comes from immunoSEQ multiplex PCR, and its TCRdb copy is limited to in-frame clones, with some not included. This sample contains 2,000 to 3,000 clones. For these receptors, no antigen is known. Sequencing was carried out using PBMCs. These TCRs come from a human donor with T large granular lymphocyte leukemia. The donor label of this sample is uncertain. Some clones in this sample may be carry-over from other donors' samples.

Concerning this clone: It is likely a read error, because the conserved phenylalanine at the end of the CDR3 is missing. The DNA is omitted, as the CDR3 cannot be located on it reliably, and the CDR3 follows TCRdb's listing. This sequence joins TRBV30 and TRBJ1-2; the D call of TRBD1 is as the table states it, not checked on the DNA. A total of 10 residues make up the CDR3, ends included. Germline V gene lookup returns CDR1 GTSNPN and CDR2 SVGIG (reference sequence). The chain's CDR3 is CAWSLQVDYG.

Regarding this clone: The conserved final phenylalanine or tryptophan is absent from the CDR3, which likely points to a read error. The limits of the CDR3 on the DNA are not certain, so only TCRdb's listed CDR3 is given. The chain is built from TRBV5-6 and TRBJ2-2; the table calls TRBD1, which could not be checked here. The CDR3 is 12 residues long, counting both termini. CDR1 and CDR2 from the germline V gene are SGHDT and YYEEEE. The CDR3 loop is CASSFGSGEAGE.

Comment on this clone: No conserved phenylalanine or tryptophan ends this CDR3, so it is likely a read error. It is unclear where the CDR3 begins or ends on the DNA, so no DNA is shown, and the CDR3 is as TCRdb lists it. The rearrangement joins TRBV18 to TRBJ1-2; the D segment call TRBD1 is taken from the table without a DNA check. Termini included, the CDR3 measures 12 amino acids. Germline CDR1 and CDR2: KGHSH and LQKENI. CDR3 loop: CASSPTVRNDYG.

Remarks on this clone: The CDR3 carries no conserved terminal phenylalanine or tryptophan, so it likely arises from a read error. No DNA is shown, since the ends of the CDR3 on it are uncertain; the CDR3 is the one TCRdb lists. J is TRBJ1-1 and V is TRBV29-1; TRBD1 was called by the table and not checked on the DNA. CDR1 is SQVTM, CDR2 ANQGSEA, per germline. The CDR3 is 9 residues long, ends included. CDR3 residues: CSVCRGTAE.

A word on this clone: Since the CDR3 does not end with the conserved phenylalanine or tryptophan, this likely comes from a read error. It is unclear where the CDR3 begins or ends on the DNA, so no DNA is shown, and the CDR3 is as TCRdb lists it. The CDR3: CASSRQGNYE. The chain joins TRBV19 to TRBJ2-7; the DNA was not used to check the table's D call, TRBD1. The V gene's germline CDR1 is LNHDA and CDR2 SQIVND (reference sequence). The CDR3 is 10 amino acids long, termini counted.